The 31 T cell receptor beta chains below come from one sample, sequenced in a study of T cell responses to AZD1222 COVID-19 vaccine. Sequenced by immunoSEQ multiplex PCR; TCRdb stores in-frame clones only, minus some. The repertoire has 130,000 or so clones, about 90% of them found once; the top ten carry around 8%. The sample was peripheral blood, taken 28 days after the second dose of the MenACWY control vaccine. The receptors come from an adult who received the MenACWY meningococcal vaccine as a control.

The V gene is TRBV7-3, the J gene TRBJ1-3; D gene ambiguous. The V end was cut by 6 bases, the J end by 4 bases, with 10 bases between. Per germline, CDR1 SGHTA and CDR2 FQGTGA. This CDR3 has 13 amino acids. As DNA, the CDR3 is TGTGCCAGCAGTCCGGGGTGGGGAAACACCATATATTTT. This translates into CASSPGWGNTIYF. Full variable domain (rest looked up from reference TRBV7-3 and TRBJ1-3): GAGVSQTPSNKVTEKGKYVELRCDPISGHTALYWYRQSLGQGPEFLIYFQGTGAADDSGLPNDRFFAVRPEGSVSTLKIQRTERGDSAVYLCASSPGWGNTIYFGEGSWLTVV.

The CDR3 is CASSQQGDGYTF. Here the CDR3 DNA reads TGTGCCAGCAGTCAACAGGGGGATGGCTACACCTTC. V and J are TRBV28 and TRBJ1-2, with 8 nucleotides matching TRBD1. Germline assignment: CDR1 MDHEN and CDR2 SYDVKM. V gave up 5 bases and J gave up 6 bases; unmatched junction bases: 2. This CDR3 region has 12 residues.

The rearrangement links TRBV3-1 (or the pseudogene TRBV3-2) to TRBJ1-6; D perhaps matches TRBD1 (6 bases). Germline loops: CDR1 LGHDT, CDR2 YNNKEL (reference sequence). V was trimmed by 0 bases and J by 9 bases, leaving 12 bases between them. This CDR3 contains 15 residues. The DNA of the CDR3 is TGTGCCAGCAGCCAAGAACTGCAGGGGCTTTCACCCCTCCACTTT. Translating gives CASSQELQGLSPLHF.

The sample holds a few counts of this clone. J is TRBJ2-2 and V is TRBV19; D unclear. Looked up from germline, CDR1 is LNHDA and CDR2 is SQIVND (reference sequence). Trimming stripped 9 bases from V and 6 bases from J, with 17 bases between. CDR3 length equals 14 residues. CDR3 sequence (DNA): TGTGCCAGCTCGGGCCCAAGTTCGCCCGGGGAGCTGTTTTTT. It is translated as CASSGPSSPGELFF.

For this clone: The sample holds other DNA sequences that translate to the same CDR3. CDR3 DNA sequence: TGTGCCTGGAGTGGAGGGGATACGCAGTATTTT. This codes for CAWSGGDTQYF. The V gene is TRBV30, the J gene TRBJ2-3; perhaps TRBD2 as D (5 bases). Trimming took off 1 base at V and 6 bases at J, with 5 bases between the two ends. This CDR3 has 11 amino acids. Germline V gene sequence: CDR1 GTSNPN, CDR2 SVGIG (reference sequence).

The chain joins TRBV2 to TRBJ2-2, with 7 bases matching TRBD1. Losses at the gene ends were 6 bases for V and 3 bases for J; bases not matched to a gene: 4. The CDR3 totals 14 residues. Germline CDR1 is SNHLY and CDR2 is FYNNEI. The CDR3 spells CASSGDSDTGELFF. For the CDR3, the DNA is TGTGCCAGCAGCGGGGACAGCGACACCGGGGAGCTGTTTTTT.

In this sample, this clone turned up once. V gene TRBV7-8 combines with J gene TRBJ2-1; D is uncertain. Trimming took 3 bases from V and 2 from J, leaving 11 bases between them. Germline CDR1 is SGHVS and CDR2 is FQNEAQ. The CDR3 spans 15 residues. The CDR3 loop reads CASSFDGTPYNEQFF. The CDR3 DNA reads as TGTGCCAGCAGCTTCGACGGAACCCCCTACAATGAGCAGTTCTTC.

The chain couples TRBV20-1 to TRBJ1-2; 7 nucleotides agree with TRBD1. There are 14 residues in the CDR3. Germline CDR1 is DFQATT and CDR2 is SNEGSKA (reference sequence). V was pared by 3 bases and J by 1 base, with 5 bases of the junction left unmatched. This chain's CDR3 is CSASGTDNNYGYTF. Here the CDR3 DNA reads TGCAGTGCTAGTGGGACAGATAATAACTATGGCTACACCTTC.

This chain uses TRBV24-1 with TRBJ1-2, with D unclear. The CDR3 is 14 residues long. Germline CDR1 KGHDR, CDR2 SFDVKD. Trimming pared 2 bases from V and 4 bases from J, leaving 10 bases between. In DNA, the CDR3 is TGTGCCACCAGTGATTCGCGGGCGTTCTATGGCTACACCTTC. Translated: CATSDSRAFYGYTF.

V gene TRBV6-5 combines with J gene TRBJ2-1, with 7 bases fitting TRBD1. Germline values: CDR1 MNHEY, CDR2 SVGAGI. There are 15 residues in the CDR3. J lost 5 bases, V lost 6 bases, and 10 bases had no gene match. In nucleotides, the CDR3 is TGTGCCAGCAGGGATAAGACAGGGAAACACAATGAGCAGTTCTTC. Protein sequence: CASRDKTGKHNEQFF.

The chain combines TRBV5-1 with TRBJ1-2; the match to TRBD1 covers 8 bases. Looked up from germline, CDR1 is SGHRS and CDR2 is YFSETQ. The junction had 3 bases not matched to a gene; V was cut back by 0 bases and J by 5 bases. The CDR3 runs to 14 residues. CDR3 coding DNA: TGCGCCAGCAGCTTGGGACAGGGGACATATGGCTACACCTTC. This encodes CASSLGQGTYGYTF.

J is TRBJ1-1 and V is TRBV12-3 or TRBV12-4; the D is unclear. Trimming stripped 7 bases from V and 4 bases from J, with 13 bases between. This CDR3 has 13 amino acids. Written as DNA, the CDR3 is TGTGCCAGCACCGAACAGACAACCACTGAAGCTTTCTTT. It specifies CASTEQTTTEAFF.

The count of this clone is one. The V gene is TRBV2, the J gene TRBJ1-1; 7 bases fit TRBD1. The germline V gene has CDR1 SNHLY and CDR2 FYNNEI. The ends lost 4 bases at V and 3 bases at J; junction bases unmatched: 2. The CDR3 spans 13 residues. DNA of the CDR3: TGTGCCAGCAGTGCCCAGGGGGACACTGAAGCTTTCTTT. It codes for CASSAQGDTEAFF. Complete variable domain (other parts from reference TRBV2 and TRBJ1-1): EPEVTQTPSHQVTQMGQEVILRCVPISNHLYFYWYRQILGQKVEFLVSFYNNEISEKSEIFDDQFSVERPDGSNFTLKIRSTKLEDSAMYFCASSAQGDTEAFFGQGTRLTVV.

In this sample, this clone turned up once. V and J are TRBV29-1 and TRBJ1-2; weak D call: TRBD1 (6 bases). V lost 6 bases to trimming and J lost 4 bases, with 9 bases between them. Germline values: CDR1 SQVTM, CDR2 ANQGSEA. The CDR3 sequence is 11 residues long. CDR3 in amino acids: CSVRGGYGYTF. The CDR3 bases are TGCAGCGTCAGGGGTGGCTATGGCTACACCTTC.

The gene calls are TRBV3-1 (or the pseudogene TRBV3-2) and TRBJ2-5; either TRBD1 or TRBD2 may fit D (5 bases each). V shed 7 bases and J shed 5 bases, with 20 bases lying between them. Germline assignment: CDR1 LGHDT and CDR2 YNNKEL (reference sequence). CDR3 length: 15 residues. The CDR3 region has the DNA TGTGCCAGCACCTCAAATCGGGACGCCTTGGAGACCCAGTACTTC. This codes for CASTSNRDALETQYF.

The chain joins TRBV27 to TRBJ2-1; D unresolved. Between the trimmed V and J ends, which lost 5 bases and 6 bases, there was a span of 11 bases. Germline lookup yields CDR1 MNHEY and CDR2 SMNVEV (reference sequence). The CDR3 spans 13 residues. CDR3 sequence reads: CASSLTSPNEQFF. The CDR3 DNA reads as TGTGCCAGCAGTCTCACAAGTCCCAATGAGCAGTTCTTC.

The V gene is TRBV7-3, the J gene TRBJ2-4; 7 nucleotides align to TRBD1. Germline assignment: CDR1 SGHTA and CDR2 FQGTGA. The CDR3 contains 15 residues. After removal of 2 bases from V and 0 bases from J, the junction contained 1 base not matched to a gene. CDR3 amino acids: CASSLGQVAKNIQYF. The CDR3 DNA reads as TGTGCCAGCAGCTTAGGACAGGTAGCCAAAAACATTCAGTACTTC.

The chain recombines TRBV19 with TRBJ1-3; D unresolved. This CDR3 region has 15 residues. Germline V gene data show CDR1 as LNHDA and CDR2 as SQIVND (reference sequence). The V end lost 1 base, the J end lost 0 bases, and 7 bases lay between the germline ends. CDR3 nucleotide sequence: TGTGCCAGTAGTATAGCCCCAAACTCTGGAAACACCATATATTTT. It is translated as CASSIAPNSGNTIYF.

This CDR3 is CASSLGDENTEAFF. The CDR3 coding sequence is TGTGCCAGCAGCTTGGGTGACGAGAACACTGAAGCTTTCTTT. The chain employs TRBV11-3 and TRBJ1-1; D gene unclear. V was pared by 3 bases and J by 1 base, with 9 bases between. In germline, CDR1 is SGHNT, CDR2 YENEEA. This CDR3 is 14 amino acids long.

The chain uses TRBV28 and TRBJ1-5, with TRBD1 matching over 9 bases. The CDR3 runs to 11 residues. The germline V gene encodes CDR1 MDHEN and CDR2 SYDVKM. The junction had 7 bases not matched to a gene; V was cut back by 6 bases and J by 16 bases. The CDR3 bases are TGTGCCAGCAGCCCGGGACAGGGTGTCCATTTT. It translates to CASSPGQGVHF.

CDR3 region: CAISEGDRAVGSQYF. CDR3 sequence (DNA): TGTGCCATCAGTGAAGGGGACAGAGCCGTTGGGAGCCAGTACTTC. This sequence joins TRBV10-3 and TRBJ2-5; 7 nucleotides align to TRBD1. The ends lost 3 bases at V and 10 bases at J; junction bases unmatched: 14. This CDR3 is built from 15 residues. Germline values: CDR1 ENHRY, CDR2 SYGVKD.

The CDR3: CSASDSGTGGYEQYF. The CDR3 region has the DNA TGCAGTGCTAGTGACTCCGGGACAGGGGGCTACGAGCAGTACTTC. This chain joins TRBV20-1 and TRBJ2-7; 11 nucleotides agree with TRBD1. The J segment lost 3 bases and the V segment lost 3 bases, leaving 7 bases of the junction unmatched. In germline, CDR1 is DFQATT, CDR2 SNEGSKA (reference sequence). There are 15 residues in the CDR3.

J is TRBJ2-1 and V is TRBV10-3; 9 bases map to TRBD2. The germline V gene has CDR1 ENHRY and CDR2 SYGVKD. The trim removed 6 bases at V and 8 bases at J, leaving 8 bases unmatched. The CDR3 runs 14 residues. In nucleotides, the CDR3 is TGTGCCATCAGCCCGGGACTAGCAAGCGATGAGCAGTTCTTC. Protein product: CAISPGLASDEQFF.

The rearrangement joins TRBV4-3 to TRBJ2-1; 9 bases match TRBD2. CDR3 length: 17 residues. Looked up from germline, CDR1 is LGHNA and CDR2 is YSLEER. V was clipped by 3 bases and J by 0 bases; unmatched bases: 6. CDR3 DNA sequence: TGCGCCAGCAGCCAGGGACCAGCGGGAGGCTCCTACAATGAGCAGTTCTTC. Its protein is CASSQGPAGGSYNEQFF.

The chain's CDR3 is CASKPGQSTDTQYF. CDR3 DNA sequence: TGTGCCAGCAAACCGGGACAGAGCACAGATACGCAGTATTTT. This rearrangement joins TRBV6-5 to TRBJ2-3, with TRBD1 matching 7 bases. The germline CDR1 and CDR2 sequences are MNHEY and SVGAGI. This CDR3 comprises 14 residues. V lost 7 bases, J lost 0 bases, and 4 bases stayed unmatched.

The V call is TRBV19, the J call TRBJ2-1, with TRBD2 as a possible D gene (6 bases). The CDR3 is 14 amino acids. The V gene lost 4 bases and the J gene lost 0 bases, with 7 bases spanning the gap. Looked up from germline, CDR1 is LNHDA and CDR2 is SQIVND (reference sequence). CDR3 nucleotides: TGTGCCAGTAGTAGGGAGGACTCCTACAATGAGCAGTTCTTC. This translates into CASSREDSYNEQFF.

This clone was counted once. The CDR3 bases are TGTGCCGGTTCCGGGACAGCGAACACCGGGGAGCTGTTTTTT. It translates to CAGSGTANTGELFF. The chain carries TRBV28 and TRBJ2-2, with 7 bases fitting TRBD1. V shed 11 bases and J 0 bases; nucleotides not matched to a gene: 6. Germline-derived CDR1 and CDR2 are MDHEN and SYDVKM. The CDR3 loop spans 14 amino acids.

The chain joins TRBV7-9 to TRBJ2-2; D is unresolved. Per germline, CDR1 SEHNR and CDR2 FQNEAQ (reference sequence). Trimming left V 3 bases short and J 8 bases short, with 1 base between. The CDR3 has 10 residues. CDR3 region: CASSFGELFF. Written as DNA, the CDR3 is TGTGCCAGCAGCTTTGGGGAGCTGTTTTTT. The variable domain in full, completed from reference TRBV7-9 and TRBJ2-2, reads DTGVSQNPRHKITKRGQNVTFRCDPISEHNRLYWYRQTLGQGPEFLTYFQNEAQLEKSRLLSDRFSAERPKGSFSTLEIQRTEQGDSAMYLCASSFGELFFGEGSRLTVL.

The chain has TRBV9 and TRBJ2-3; D unresolved. V lost 0 bases and J 5 bases, leaving 7 bases between the germline ends. Germline CDR1 and CDR2: SGDLS and YYNGEE. The CDR3 has 13 residues. Here the CDR3 reads CASSVGSQDTQYF. In DNA, the CDR3 is TGTGCCAGCAGCGTAGGTAGTCAAGATACGCAGTATTTT.

J is TRBJ2-5 and V is TRBV19, with D maybe TRBD1 (5 bases). This CDR3 comprises 15 residues. The V gene lost 0 bases and the J gene lost 3 bases, with 11 bases spanning the gap. Germline loops: CDR1 LNHDA, CDR2 SQIVND (reference sequence). In DNA form, the CDR3 reads TGTGCCAGTAGTATAGATGGGGCAGTGAAAGAGACCCAGTACTTC. Translation: CASSIDGAVKETQYF.

The V and J genes are TRBV18 and TRBJ1-3; 7 nucleotides align to TRBD1. The germline V gene has CDR1 KGHSH and CDR2 LQKENI. This CDR3 is built from 17 residues. The ends lost 1 base at V and 0 bases at J; junction bases unmatched: 6. CDR3 region: CASSPLRQGSSGNTIYF. The CDR3 DNA sequence: TGTGCCAGCTCACCACTCAGACAGGGTAGCTCTGGAAACACCATATATTTT.